These T cell receptor beta chains were read from a single sample in a study of T cell responses to AZD1222 COVID-19 vaccine. The method was immunoSEQ multiplex PCR; TCRdb's version includes in-frame clones alone and lacks a portion of them. The repertoire has 75,000 to 100,000 clones, around 90% of them found once; the top ten carry 12%. The sample consisted of peripheral blood, taken on day 0 of AZD1222 vaccination. These receptor sequences come from an adult in good health. The CDR3 runs from the conserved cysteine through the conserved F or W. A D gene is named only where the DNA matches it firmly. Only some rows state a clone size, as once, few, many or a class for expanded clones.

d_call j_call v_call clone_size cdr3_aa cdr3_nt
- TRBJ2-3 TRBV28 - CASSPRTSTDTQYF TGTGCCAGCAGTCCCCGTACTAGCACAGATACGCAGTATTTT
- TRBJ1-5 TRBV10-3 - CAISEGKDQPQHF TGTGCCATCAGTGAAGGCAAGGATCAGCCCCAGCATTTT
TRBD1 TRBJ2-7 TRBV30 - CAWSQTGIEQYF TGTGCCTGGAGCCAGACAGGGATCGAGCAGTACTTC
- TRBJ1-5 TRBV3-1/TRBV3-2 - CASSQDSRDQPQHF TGTGCCAGCAGCCAAGATTCCAGAGATCAGCCCCAGCATTTT
TRBD1 TRBJ1-6 TRBV19 - CASSGRTGVNSPLHF TGTGCCAGTAGTGGGCGGACAGGGGTTAATTCACCCCTCCACTTT
TRBD1 TRBJ1-6 TRBV4-1 - CASRSPGQGLNSPLHF TGCGCCAGCAGGTCTCCGGGACAGGGGCTTAATTCACCCCTCCACTTT
- TRBJ2-7 TRBV27 - CASSSSGVYEQYF TGTGCCAGCAGTTCCTCGGGGGTGTACGAGCAGTACTTC
TRBD1 TRBJ1-5 TRBV2 - CASSGQGYEQPQHF TGTGCCAGCAGCGGACAGGGGTACGAGCAGCCCCAGCATTTT
- TRBJ1-2 TRBV2 - CASSDISQGIYGYTF TGTGCCAGCAGTGATATATCACAGGGTATATATGGCTACACCTTC
- TRBJ1-4 TRBV24-1 - CATSGPPTNEKLFF TGTGCCACCAGTGGGCCGCCAACTAATGAAAAACTGTTTTTT
- TRBJ1-1 TRBV5-1 - CASSPSGVSTEAFF TGCGCCAGCAGCCCCTCGGGAGTCAGCACTGAAGCTTTCTTT
TRBD1 TRBJ1-6 TRBV7-9 - CASSKTGTGVSPLHF TGTGCCAGCAGCAAAACCGGGACAGGGGTTTCACCCCTCCACTTT
- TRBJ1-4 TRBV6-5 - CASRTDHATNEKLFF TGTGCCAGCAGAACGGATCATGCAACTAATGAAAAACTGTTTTTT
TRBD2 TRBJ2-7 TRBV28 - CASIETSGSYEQYF TGTGCCAGCATCGAAACTAGCGGATCCTACGAGCAGTACTTC
TRBD1 TRBJ1-6 TRBV2 - CASSDGGTGRYNSPLHF TGTGCCAGCAGTGATGGTGGGACAGGCCGCTATAATTCACCCCTCCACTTT
TRBD1 TRBJ1-6 TRBV6-6 - CASSRSGTDSPLHF TGTGCCAGCAGTAGATCCGGGACAGATTCACCCCTCCACTTT
- TRBJ2-7 TRBV19 - CASSPTAQGEQYF TGTGCCAGTAGTCCGACCGCCCAGGGCGAGCAGTACTTC
TRBD1 TRBJ1-1 TRBV19 - CASAKRGGAHTEAFF TGTGCCAGTGCTAAACGAGGGGGCGCACACACTGAAGCTTTCTTT
- TRBJ1-1 TRBV28 - CASSFVGAGTEAFF TGTGCCAGCAGTTTCGTGGGGGCGGGTACTGAAGCTTTCTTT
- TRBJ1-1 TRBV2 - CASNRAGNTEAFF TGTGCCAGCAACCGGGCAGGGAACACTGAAGCTTTCTTT
- TRBJ1-5 TRBV7-9 - CASSVSNQPQHF TGTGCCAGCAGTGTTAGCAATCAGCCCCAGCATTTT
- TRBJ1-2 TRBV5-4 - CASSLAVDNYGYTF TGTGCCAGCAGCTTGGCCGTCGATAACTATGGCTACACCTTC
- TRBJ1-2 TRBV18 - CASSPGLEGGYTF TGTGCCAGCTCACCGGGACTAGAAGGAGGCTACACCTTC
- TRBJ2-7 TRBV7-9 once CASSLGVSEQYF TGTGCCAGCAGCTTAGGCGTAAGTGAGCAGTACTTC
TRBD2 TRBJ2-5 TRBV3-1/TRBV3-2 - CASSQDLRGGLQETQYF TGTGCCAGCAGCCAAGATTTACGGGGGGGACTCCAAGAGACCCAGTACTTC
TRBD1 TRBJ2-1 TRBV2 - CASRPTGVSYNEQFF TGTGCCAGCAGGCCGACAGGGGTATCCTACAATGAGCAGTTCTTC
- TRBJ1-2 TRBV7-2 few CASSTEQGTYGYTF TGTGCCAGCAGCACAGAACAGGGAACCTATGGCTACACCTTC
- TRBJ1-1 TRBV4-1 - CASSQERWNTEAFF TGCGCCAGCAGCCAAGAAAGGTGGAACACTGAAGCTTTCTTT
- TRBJ2-4 TRBV29-1 - CSVLWENIQYF TGCAGCGTGTTATGGGAAAACATTCAGTACTTC
- TRBJ1-5 TRBV19 - CASTQFSNQPQHF TGTGCCAGTACTCAGTTCAGCAATCAGCCCCAGCATTTT
TRBD1 TRBJ2-7 TRBV7-8 - CASSLRPDRKIPYEQYF TGTGCCAGCAGCTTAAGGCCGGACAGGAAGATTCCCTACGAGCAGTACTTC
- TRBJ2-2 TRBV21-1 once CASSRPGSNTGELFF TGTGCCAGCAGCAGACCGGGATCGAACACCGGGGAGCTGTTTTTT
- TRBJ2-1 TRBV11-2 - CASSLGPRGGNEQFF TGTGCCAGCAGCCTCGGTCCCCGGGGCGGCAATGAGCAGTTCTTC
- TRBJ1-2 TRBV25-1 - CASSVAANYGYTF TGTGCCAGCAGTGTGGCCGCTAACTATGGCTACACCTTC
TRBD1 TRBJ1-1 TRBV6-1 - CASSPDRVGNTEAFF TGTGCCAGCAGTCCGGACAGGGTAGGGAACACTGAAGCTTTCTTT
- TRBJ1-1 TRBV6-5 - CASSRRDTEAFF TGTGCCAGCAGTAGGCGGGACACTGAAGCTTTCTTT
- TRBJ1-2 TRBV11-2 once CASSPLTGRAYYGYTF TGTGCCAGCAGCCCATTGACAGGACGGGCCTACTATGGCTACACCTTC
- TRBJ1-2 TRBV5-6 once CASGAGVSFYGYTF TGTGCCAGCGGCGCGGGGGTATCCTTTTATGGCTACACCTTC
TRBD2 TRBJ2-7 TRBV28 - CASSFPSSGTSYEQYF TGTGCCAGCAGTTTCCCCTCTAGCGGGACATCCTACGAGCAGTACTTC
- TRBJ2-7 TRBV29-1 - CSVIGGVTGQYF TGCAGCGTTATTGGGGGGGTGACAGGGCAGTACTTC
TRBD2 TRBJ2-1 TRBV4-3 - CASSPGTSGSRPYNEQFF TGCGCCAGCAGCCCCGGGACTAGCGGGAGTAGACCCTACAATGAGCAGTTCTTC
- TRBJ1-2 TRBV27 - CASSNNRDTYGYTF TGTGCCAGCAGTAACAACAGGGATACGTATGGCTACACCTTC
- TRBJ1-1 TRBV2 - CASRSGLSRTEAFF TGTGCCAGCAGGAGCGGACTGTCAAGGACTGAAGCTTTCTTT
- TRBJ2-1 TRBV7-3 - CASSLVGGPRDEQFF TGTGCCAGCAGCTTAGTAGGGGGGCCGAGGGATGAGCAGTTCTTC
- TRBJ1-3 TRBV5-1 - CASSPLSGAGNTIYF TGCGCCAGCAGCCCTCTGTCGGGGGCTGGAAACACCATATATTTT
- TRBJ2-3 TRBV6-4 once CASSRTEGTDTQYF TGTGCCAGCAGTAGGACTGAGGGCACAGATACGCAGTATTTT
- TRBJ1-2 TRBV13 - CASSLGVGMSGYTF TGTGCCAGCAGCTTAGGTGTCGGCATGAGCGGCTACACCTTC
TRBD1 TRBJ2-7 TRBV5-1 few CASRMTGQAMYEQYF TGCGCCAGCAGGATGACGGGACAGGCGATGTACGAGCAGTACTTC
TRBD2 TRBJ2-3 TRBV3-1/TRBV3-2 - CASSRTSGRNTDTQYF TGTGCCAGCAGCCGGACTAGCGGGAGGAACACAGATACGCAGTATTTT
- TRBJ1-1 TRBV4-2 - CASSQDRRGEAFF TGTGCCAGCAGCCAAGATCGAAGGGGAGAAGCTTTCTTT
- TRBJ2-3 TRBV10-2 - CASRVSSSTDTQYF TGCGCCAGCAGAGTTAGCTCTAGCACAGATACGCAGTATTTT
TRBD1 TRBJ1-4 TRBV5-1 - CASSKGQGEEKLFF TGCGCCAGCAGCAAGGGGCAGGGGGAAGAAAAACTGTTTTTT
- TRBJ2-7 TRBV2 medium-sized CASSRLERVHEQYF TGTGCCAGCAGTAGATTGGAAAGGGTACACGAGCAGTACTTC
- TRBJ1-5 TRBV11-2 - CASSRTGTSNQPQHF TGTGCCAGCAGCAGAACCGGGACCTCCAATCAGCCCCAGCATTTT
TRBD2 TRBJ2-1 TRBV11-3 - CASSLGSQRGNEQFF TGTGCCAGCAGCTTAGGCTCCCAGCGGGGCAATGAGCAGTTCTTC
- TRBJ2-5 TRBV24-1 - CATSDSGRGEKTQYF TGTGCCACCAGTGATTCGGGCAGGGGTGAGAAGACCCAGTACTTC
TRBD1 TRBJ1-1 TRBV11-2 - CASSVQGARTEAFF TGTGCCAGCAGCGTACAGGGGGCGAGGACTGAAGCTTTCTTT
- TRBJ2-2 TRBV4-3 - CASSQDPTSSGELFF TGCGCCAGCAGCCAAGATCCCACCTCCTCCGGGGAGCTGTTTTTT